Presented here are 27 T cell receptor beta chains from one specimen sequenced in a study of identical twins. Each CDR3 protein gets one entry after TCRdb re-called the 5' RACE reads with MiXCR. The data hold approximately 490,000 distinct CDR3 sequences, with approximately 20% observed a single time. These same records also appear under a second study, on yellow fever vaccine responses in identical twins.

The sample comprised CD4+ T cells sorted from blood. The receptor source for this set is a woman in her late teens or twenties in good health.

In this sample, this clonotype turned up many times. The rearrangement links TRBV15 to TRBJ2-7, with D tentatively TRBD2 (6 bases). Germline V gene lookup returns CDR1 LNHNV and CDR2 YYDKDF (reference sequence). V was cut by 0 bases and J by 9 bases, with 27 bases left in between. CDR3 size: 18 residues. The CDR3 coding sequence is TGTGCCACCAGCAGAGATCGGCTGGAGGGGTTGCAATCTAAAGGGCAGTACTTC. This gives the protein CATSRDRLEGLQSKGQYF.

This rearrangement joins TRBV15 to TRBJ2-2; D gene uncertain. This CDR3 is built from 15 residues. Per the germline V gene, CDR1 is LNHNV and CDR2 is YYDKDF (reference sequence). V was cut by 5 bases and J by 0 bases, with 10 bases left in between. The CDR3: CATSESTTNTGELFF. The CDR3 DNA sequence: TGTGCCACCAGCGAATCCACAACGAACACCGGGGAGCTGTTTTTT.

This clonotype was seen only a few times. The CDR3 region is CSVGGQGNTEAFF. In DNA form, the CDR3 reads TGCAGCGTGGGGGGACAGGGGAACACTGAAGCTTTCTTT. This chain joins TRBV29-1 and TRBJ1-1; TRBD1 matches at 9 bases. The length of the CDR3 is 13 residues. Germline V gene lookup returns CDR1 SQVTM and CDR2 ANQGSEA. The V segment lost 6 bases and the J segment 1 base; nucleotides outside the gene matches: 3.

This chain links TRBV13 with TRBJ1-1; TRBD1 aligns across 9 bases. CDR1 and CDR2 (germline): PRHDT, FYEKMQ (reference sequence). The CDR3 length is 15 residues. The V segment lost 3 bases and the J segment 2 bases; nucleotides outside the gene matches: 4. The CDR3 nucleotides are TGTGCCAGCAGCTTTAAGGGACAGGGTAACACTGAAGCTTTCTTT. Its translation is CASSFKGQGNTEAFF.

J is TRBJ2-3 and V is TRBV12-3 or TRBV12-4; tentatively, D is TRBD2 (6 bases). The V end was cut by 5 bases, the J end by 2 bases, with 11 bases between. The CDR3 has 14 amino acids. The DNA for the CDR3 is TGTGCCAGCAGTATGGGACTTACCACAGATACGCAGTATTTT. As protein: CASSMGLTTDTQYF.

The count of this clonotype is one. The chain has TRBV5-1 and TRBJ1-2, with 8 bases matching TRBD1. This CDR3 is built from 14 residues. Unmatched junction bases numbered 10, after V lost 4 bases and J lost 8 bases. CDR1 and CDR2 (germline): SGHRS, YFSETQ. DNA of the CDR3: TGCGCCAGCAGCGAAGGACAGGGTGATAAAGGCTACACCTTC. Amino acid sequence: CASSEGQGDKGYTF.

The rearrangement links TRBV18 to TRBJ2-7; weak D call: TRBD1 (6 bases). Germline CDR1 and CDR2: KGHSH and LQKENI. The CDR3 sequence is 14 residues long. Trimming took off 3 bases at V and 5 bases at J, with 14 bases between the two ends. CDR3 loop: CASSPSDRENEQYV. The CDR3 DNA reads as TGTGCCAGCTCACCTTCGGACAGAGAGAACGAGCAGTACGTC.

The chain combines TRBV4-2 with TRBJ1-1; 9 bases align to TRBD1. In germline, CDR1 is LGHNA, CDR2 YNFKEQ. J gave up 11 bases and V 3 bases, and 4 bases lay outside the gene matches. This CDR3 is 12 amino acids long. In DNA form, the CDR3 reads TGTGCCAGCAGCCAGGGACAGGGTACGGCTTTCTTT. It codes for CASSQGQGTAFF.

The V gene is TRBV28, the J gene TRBJ2-7; 12 bases agree with TRBD2. The CDR3 is made up of 14 amino acids. Per the germline V gene, CDR1 is MDHEN and CDR2 is SYDVKM. V shed 6 bases and J 3 bases; nucleotides not matched to a gene: 3. CDR3 bases: TGTGCCAGCAGCCGACTAGCGGGGGACTACGAGCAGTACTTC. Translating gives CASSRLAGDYEQYF. Drawing the rest from reference TRBV28 and TRBJ2-7, the complete variable domain is DVKVTQSSRYLVKRTGEKVFLECVQDMDHENMFWYRQDPGLGLRLIYFSYDVKMKEKGDIPEGYSVSREKKERFSLILESASTNQTSMYLCASSRLAGDYEQYFGPGTRLTVT.

The chain recombines TRBV28 with TRBJ2-7; the D gene could be TRBD1 or TRBD2 (5 bases each). Trimming removed 6 bases from V and 5 bases from J, with 17 bases in between. This CDR3 is 14 amino acids long. The germline V gene encodes CDR1 MDHEN and CDR2 SYDVKM. In DNA, the CDR3 is TGTGCCAGCAGGGGGTCAGGGAGAGGGAACGAGCAGTACGTC. Protein product: CASRGSGRGNEQYV.

This clonotype turned up a few times. The CDR3 loop is CSARVTSGGHNEQFF. The DNA of the CDR3 is TGCAGTGCTAGAGTTACTAGCGGGGGGCACAATGAGCAGTTCTTC. The rearrangement uses TRBV20-1 and TRBJ2-1; TRBD2 matches 12 bases. Trimming took 1 base from V and 5 from J; bases not matched to a gene: 3. This CDR3 is built from 15 residues. Germline CDR1 DFQATT, CDR2 SNEGSKA (reference sequence).

This chain links TRBV7-9 with TRBJ2-4, with D hard to call. Germline lookup yields CDR1 SEHNR and CDR2 FQNEAQ (reference sequence). Trimming took off 1 base at V and 0 bases at J, with 10 bases between the two ends. This CDR3 spans 16 amino acids. As DNA, the CDR3 is TGTGCCAGCAGCTTAGATGTAGTTGGAGCCAAAAACATTCAGTACTTC. Residues: CASSLDVVGAKNIQYF.

The DNA for the CDR3 is TGCGCCAGCAGCTTGGTCCCCTACACGGGGATAGCCAAAAACATTCAGTACTTC. This sequence encodes CASSLVPYTGIAKNIQYF. J is TRBJ2-4 and V is TRBV5-1; weak D call: TRBD2 (5 bases). CDR1 is SGHRS and CDR2 is YFSETQ in the germline V gene. The CDR3 extends over 18 amino acids. Trimming shortened V by 0 bases and J by 0 bases, and 16 bases separated the two germline ends.

The gene calls are TRBV20-1 and TRBJ1-2; D is uncertain. The germline V and J ends were trimmed by 0 bases and 8 bases, with 10 bases remaining between them. The CDR3 is 12 residues long. Germline-derived CDR1 and CDR2 are DFQATT and SNEGSKA (reference sequence). CDR3 coding DNA: TGCAGTGCTAGAGAAGTTCAGGTCGGCTACACCTTC. Its protein is CSAREVQVGYTF.

The chain carries TRBV29-1 and TRBJ2-3, with a tentative D call TRBD1 (6 bases). Trimming pared 4 bases from V and 1 base from J, leaving 9 bases between. The length of the CDR3 is 13 residues. Germline values: CDR1 SQVTM, CDR2 ANQGSEA. The CDR3 sequence is CSVARTGTDTQYF. CDR3 nucleotide sequence: TGCAGCGTTGCGAGGACAGGCACAGATACGCAGTATTTT.

In this sample, this clonotype turned up a few times. The chain uses TRBV6-5 and TRBJ2-2; 7 nucleotides match TRBD1. The CDR3 runs 16 residues. V was pared by 7 bases and J by 6 bases, with 14 bases of the junction left unmatched. The germline gives CDR1 MNHEY, CDR2 SVGAGI. The CDR3 region has the DNA TGTGCCAGCAATTATTTGACAGGGTTCAGAGCCGGGGAGCTGTTTTTT. Its translation: CASNYLTGFRAGELFF.

The chain recombines TRBV5-1 with TRBJ2-2, with D unresolved. Germline V gene sequence: CDR1 SGHRS, CDR2 YFSETQ. V was shortened by 0 bases and J by 5 bases, with 11 bases between the two germline ends. This CDR3 region has 15 residues. CDR3 region: CASSLAAGSTGELFF. CDR3 bases: TGCGCCAGCAGCTTGGCGGCAGGTTCGACCGGGGAGCTGTTTTTT.

This clonotype was seen a handful of times. The rearrangement uses TRBV20-1 and TRBJ1-2; a possible D gene is TRBD1 (6 bases). Germline V lookup: CDR1 DFQATT, CDR2 SNEGSKA (reference sequence). This CDR3 contains 16 residues. V shed 5 bases and J shed 4 bases, with 23 bases lying between them. CDR3 in amino acids: CSAAPPRGALIYGYTF. CDR3 nucleotide sequence: TGCAGTGCTGCGCCCCCCCGGGGGGCGTTAATCTATGGCTACACCTTC.

The CDR3 sequence is CSVEDSGRQTQYF. The DNA for the CDR3 is TGCAGCGTTGAAGACTCGGGGAGGCAGACCCAGTACTTC. The rearrangement joins TRBV29-1 to TRBJ2-5; tentative D call: TRBD2 (6 bases). The CDR3 contains 13 residues. In germline, CDR1 is SQVTM, CDR2 ANQGSEA. V shed 0 bases and J shed 6 bases, with 11 bases lying between them.

This clonotype was seen more than once but under ten times. The chain joins TRBV20-1 to TRBJ1-1; D possibly corresponds to TRBD1 (5 bases). Trimming removed 6 bases from V and 1 base from J, with 15 bases in between. This CDR3 is 14 amino acids long. The germline gives CDR1 DFQATT, CDR2 SNEGSKA (reference sequence). CDR3 sequence (DNA): TGCAGTGCCAGAACGACTAGGGGGAACACTGAAGCTTTCTTT. Translation gives CSARTTRGNTEAFF.

At least ten counts were recorded for this clonotype. This chain connects TRBV20-1 to TRBJ1-6; 9 bases fit TRBD1. The CDR3 length is 15 residues. Trimming removed 0 bases from V and 7 bases from J; junction bases left unmatched: 4. Germline V gives CDR1 DFQATT, CDR2 SNEGSKA (reference sequence). DNA for the CDR3: TGCAGTGCTAGAGATGGGACAGGGCGGAATTCACCCCTCCACTTT. This sequence encodes CSARDGTGRNSPLHF.

This clonotype was observed a few times. V is TRBV29-1 and J is TRBJ2-1; no clear D gene. Looked up from germline, CDR1 is SQVTM and CDR2 is ANQGSEA. V was cut by 3 bases and J by 6 bases, with 12 bases left in between. CDR3 length: 13 residues. The CDR3 is CSVEKLPANEQFF. For the CDR3, the DNA is TGCAGCGTTGAGAAGTTGCCCGCCAATGAGCAGTTCTTC.

The sample holds a few counts of this clonotype. This chain joins TRBV3-1 and TRBJ2-3; 9 bases agree with TRBD1. This CDR3 comprises 15 residues. V shed 1 base and J 1 base; nucleotides not matched to a gene: 0. Germline-derived CDR1 and CDR2 are LGHDT and YNNKEL (reference sequence). The CDR3 region has the DNA TGTGCCAGCAGCCAAGGGACAGGGGGCACAGATACGCAGTATTTT. It yields the protein CASSQGTGGTDTQYF.

This clonotype turned up a few times. The V call is TRBV12-3 or TRBV12-4, the J call TRBJ1-1, with D possibly being TRBD1 (5 bases). CDR3 length: 15 amino acids. Trimming cost V 6 bases and J 1 base, with 15 bases left between them. DNA of the CDR3: TGTGCCAGCAGCCCCCGGGGGGGTGCGAACACTGAAGCTTTCTTT. It translates to CASSPRGGANTEAFF.

The rearrangement joins TRBV7-9 to TRBJ2-5; 7 bases match TRBD1. Losses at the gene ends were 5 bases for V and 5 bases for J; bases not matched to a gene: 11. The CDR3 extends over 15 amino acids. CDR1 and CDR2 from the germline V gene are SEHNR and FQNEAQ (reference sequence). The CDR3 sequence: CASSDRQGGYETQYF. CDR3 DNA: TGTGCCAGCAGCGACAGACAGGGTGGCTACGAGACCCAGTACTTC.

The chain joins TRBV7-6 to TRBJ2-1; tentative D call: TRBD1 (5 bases). Per germline, CDR1 SGHVS and CDR2 FNYEAQ. V was cut by 5 bases and J by 7 bases, with 18 bases left in between. The CDR3 extends over 15 amino acids. As DNA, the CDR3 is TGTGCCAGCAGCGCGAGAAAGACCCAGGGAAATGAGCAGTTCTTC. Encoded protein: CASSARKTQGNEQFF.

CDR3 in amino acids: CASSHSLGPDTQYF. In DNA form, the CDR3 reads TGTGCCAGCAGCCATTCGCTCGGGCCGGATACGCAGTATTTT. The genes are TRBV3-1 and TRBJ2-3, with D unresolved. V was pared by 3 bases and J by 6 bases, with 13 bases between. CDR1 LGHDT and CDR2 YNNKEL come from the germline V gene (reference sequence). This CDR3 spans 14 amino acids.